Below, 8 T cell receptor beta chains from the same sample are listed, as sequenced in a study of T cells in Graves' hyperthyroidism and ophthalmopathy. RNA transcripts provided the source from which TCR beta CDR3 regions were amplified. RT-PCR in the first round (using the HTBI primer set) targeted the TCR CDR3. TCRdb fed the multiplex PCR reads into MiXCR, producing one record per CDR3 protein. The table lists under 200,000 distinct CDR3 sequences, about 9.4% of them singletons, with roughly 23% in the top ten. Sequencing input: blood. The receptors shown here come from a woman between 18 and 29 years old with Graves' hyperthyroidism that later progressed to Graves' ophthalmopathy.

This clonotype has a count of ten or more. J is TRBJ1-1 and V is TRBV24-1; tentatively, D is TRBD1 (5 bases). Germline V lookup: CDR1 KGHDR, CDR2 SFDVKD. V was clipped by 4 bases and J by 9 bases, with 8 bases between them. The CDR3 has 11 residues. CDR3 residues: CATSEGVQAFF. The CDR3 DNA is TGTGCCACCAGTGAGGGGGTCCAAGCTTTCTTT.

This clonotype was recorded at least ten times. The V call is TRBV20-1, the J call TRBJ2-1; D gene uncertain. This CDR3 is built from 11 residues. Germline V gene sequence: CDR1 DFQATT, CDR2 SNEGSKA (reference sequence). Trimming cost V 1 base and J 7 bases, with 5 bases left between them. The CDR3 sequence: CSARVWNEQFF. The CDR3 DNA reads as TGCAGTGCTAGAGTCTGGAATGAGCAGTTCTTC.

This clonotype was counted a few times. This chain uses TRBV20-1 with TRBJ2-1, with TRBD2 matching 9 bases. V lost 2 bases and J lost 4; bases outside the gene matches: 6. The CDR3 runs to 15 residues. CDR1 and CDR2 from the germline V gene are DFQATT and SNEGSKA (reference sequence). This CDR3 reads CSARFSGGVYNEQFF. In nucleotides, the CDR3 is TGCAGTGCTAGATTTAGCGGGGGAGTATACAATGAGCAGTTCTTC.

This clonotype was observed at least ten times. CDR3 region: CSARERGRNSYEQYF. The CDR3 DNA reads TGCAGTGCTAGAGAAAGGGGGAGAAACTCCTACGAGCAGTACTTC. The chain employs TRBV20-1 and TRBJ2-7, with a weak D call TRBD1 (6 bases). The CDR3 is 15 amino acids. Per germline, CDR1 DFQATT and CDR2 SNEGSKA (reference sequence). Trimming cost V 0 bases and J 0 bases, with 12 bases left between them.

The gene calls are TRBV7-8 and TRBJ1-1, with 8 bases matching TRBD1. This CDR3 region has 15 residues. The germline V gene has CDR1 SGHVS and CDR2 FQNEAQ. V lost 4 bases to trimming and J lost 4 bases; unmatched junction nucleotides: 8. CDR3 sequence (DNA): TGTGCCAGCAGCTCACGGACAGGGTCGGGCACTGAAGCTTTCTTT. Amino acids: CASSSRTGSGTEAFF.

This clonotype has a count of ten or more. This rearrangement joins TRBV7-2 to TRBJ1-6, with TRBD1 identical over 9 bases. V shed 3 bases and J 12 bases; nucleotides not matched to a gene: 6. Germline V CDR1 and CDR2: SGHTA, FQGNSA. The CDR3 extends over 14 amino acids. The CDR3 region is CASSFYRGHEPLHF. CDR3 bases: TGTGCCAGCAGCTTTTACAGGGGGCATGAACCCCTCCACTTT. Together with reference TRBV7-2 and TRBJ1-6, the CDR3 gives the full variable domain: GAGVSQSPSNKVTEKGKDVELRCDPISGHTALYWYRQSLGQGLEFLIYFQGNSAPDKSGLPSDRFSAERTGGSVSTLTIQRTQQEDSAVYLCASSFYRGHEPLHFGNGTRLTVT.

In this sample, this clonotype turned up many times. The chain combines TRBV19 with TRBJ2-7; TRBD1 agrees at 7 bases. V lost 3 bases and J lost 0; bases outside the gene matches: 8. This CDR3 has 16 residues. Germline V gene data show CDR1 as LNHDA and CDR2 as SQIVND (reference sequence). The CDR3 DNA reads TGTGCCAGTAGTATTCAGACAGGGTTGAGCTCCTACGAGCAGTACTTC. Its protein product is CASSIQTGLSSYEQYF.

Remarks on this clonotype: Mismatch with germline at one junction end may stem from a read error. The chain is built from TRBV2 and TRBJ2-2, with D perhaps assigned TRBD1 or TRBD2 (5 bases each). There are 15 residues in the CDR3. Per germline, CDR1 SNHLY and CDR2 FYNNEI. The CDR3 DNA is TGTGCCAGCAGCTCTCGGACCCCTGGGACCGGGAAGCTGTTTTTT. Amino acid sequence: CASSSRTPGTGKLFF.